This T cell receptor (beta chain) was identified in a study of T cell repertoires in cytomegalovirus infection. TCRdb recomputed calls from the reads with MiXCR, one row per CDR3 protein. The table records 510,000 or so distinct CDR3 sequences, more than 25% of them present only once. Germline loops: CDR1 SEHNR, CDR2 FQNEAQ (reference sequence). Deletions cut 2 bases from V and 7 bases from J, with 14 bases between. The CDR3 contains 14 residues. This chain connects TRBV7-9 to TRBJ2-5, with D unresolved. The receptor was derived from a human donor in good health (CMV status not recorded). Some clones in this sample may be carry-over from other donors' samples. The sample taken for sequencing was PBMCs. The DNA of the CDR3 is TGTGCCAGCAGCTTAAGTGGTCCGCTGGGGACCCAGTACTTC. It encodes CASSLSGPLGTQYF.